The sample holds many counts of the clone carrying this TCR beta chain. What it binds is not known. Diagnoses were established using clinical symptoms, serum thyroxine and TRAb, thyroid ultrasound and orbital computed tomography. Amplification of TCR beta CDR3 regions was performed using RNA transcripts as template. An initial round of RT-PCR targeting the TCR CDR3 relied on the HTBI primer set. TCRdb called the multiplex PCR reads again in MiXCR, with one record for every CDR3 protein. The sample has about 420,000 distinct CDR3 sequences; approximately 14% are singletons. The source of the sample is a study of T cells in Graves' hyperthyroidism and ophthalmopathy. Study-level information: The initial diagnosis was the point when peripheral blood was collected, ahead of any treatment. Points from the study as a whole: By a 13 V-J model, ophthalmopathy was set apart from stable hyperthyroidism. Blood shared most expanded thyroid clonotypes above 0.001.

V lost 2 bases and J 1 base, leaving 11 bases between the germline ends. The length of the CDR3 is 15 residues. Germline V gene data show CDR1 as MNHNS and CDR2 as SASEGT. Material for sequencing was blood. This clonotype was sampled from a young woman with Graves' hyperthyroidism. The chain combines TRBV6-1 with TRBJ1-2; the D gene is possibly TRBD1 (5 bases). CDR3 sequence (DNA): TGTGCCAGCAGTGAATTTCTGGGGGGTAACTATGGCTACACCTTC. This gives the protein CASSEFLGGNYGYTF.